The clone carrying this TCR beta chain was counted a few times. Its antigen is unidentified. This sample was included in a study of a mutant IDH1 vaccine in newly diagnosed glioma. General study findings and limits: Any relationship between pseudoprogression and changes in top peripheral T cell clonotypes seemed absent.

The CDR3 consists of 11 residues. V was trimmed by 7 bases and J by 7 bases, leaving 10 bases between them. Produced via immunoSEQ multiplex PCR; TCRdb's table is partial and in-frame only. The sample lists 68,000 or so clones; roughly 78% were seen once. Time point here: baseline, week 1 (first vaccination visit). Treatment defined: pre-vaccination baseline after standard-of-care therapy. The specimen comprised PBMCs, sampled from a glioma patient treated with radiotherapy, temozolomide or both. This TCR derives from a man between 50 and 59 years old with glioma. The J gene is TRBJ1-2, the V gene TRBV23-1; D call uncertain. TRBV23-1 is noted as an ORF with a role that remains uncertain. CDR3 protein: CASTSRSGYTF. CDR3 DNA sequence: TGCGCCAGCACGTCAAGGAGTGGCTACACCTTC.